What follows are 7 T cell receptor beta chains derived from one specimen sequenced in a study of CD8 T cells in Susac syndrome. An amount of RNA that ranged from about 0.45 to 1 ug was reverse transcribed with random hexamers. TCRdb itself ran the immunoSEQ multiplex PCR reads through MiXCR, one entry per CDR3 protein. The data contain some 150,000 distinct CDR3 sequences, roughly 95% of them singletons. The specimen was CD4+ T cells from PBMCs. All receptors come from a human donor in good health.

V gene TRBV9 combines with J gene TRBJ2-7; 10 bases fit TRBD1. The CDR3 spans 19 residues. CDR1 is SGDLS, CDR2 YYNGEE, per germline. V was clipped by 0 bases and J by 0 bases; unmatched bases: 12. As DNA, the CDR3 is TGTGCCAGCAGCGTAGCCCCAGAGGCGGGGACAGGGGACTCCTACGAGCAGTACTTC. This codes for CASSVAPEAGTGDSYEQYF.

This chain connects TRBV30 to TRBJ2-7; maybe TRBD1 (6 bases). V gave up 0 bases and J gave up 7 bases, with 7 bases separating them. CDR3 length equals 11 residues. The germline CDR1 and CDR2 sequences are GTSNPN and SVGIG (reference sequence). The CDR3 nucleotides are TGTGCCTGGAGTGTAGGGGGAGAGCAGTACTTC. Translated: CAWSVGGEQYF.

This clonotype was seen more than once but under ten times. CDR3 loop: CASSLGGSGNEQFF. Here the CDR3 DNA reads TGTGCCAGCAGCTTGGGGGGTTCCGGCAATGAGCAGTTCTTC. The chain has TRBV5-4 and TRBJ2-1; D unclear. There are 14 residues in the CDR3. The germline V and J ends were trimmed by 0 bases and 6 bases, with 10 bases remaining between them. Germline V gene lookup returns CDR1 SGHNT and CDR2 YYREEE (reference sequence).

This chain links TRBV14 with TRBJ2-1, with D uncertain. Germline values: CDR1 SGHDN, CDR2 FVKESK. V shed 1 base and J shed 10 bases, with 14 bases lying between them. There are 14 residues in the CDR3. CDR3 sequence: CASSQGTARAEQFF. Here the CDR3 DNA reads TGTGCCAGCAGCCAAGGAACGGCCCGAGCGGAGCAGTTCTTC.

This rearrangement joins TRBV27 to TRBJ2-2, with D maybe TRBD2 (6 bases). Germline CDR1 and CDR2: MNHEY and SMNVEV (reference sequence). Deletions cut 3 bases from V and 4 bases from J, with 15 bases between. This CDR3 contains 16 residues. The CDR3 region has the DNA TGTGCCAGCAGTTTCCGCGGGAAAACGGGCACCGGGGAGCTGTTTTTT. Its translation is CASSFRGKTGTGELFF.

This chain uses TRBV6-1 with TRBJ2-5; 10 bases are shared with TRBD1. There are 16 residues in the CDR3. The V and J ends lost 6 bases and 3 bases, in that order; junction bases with no gene match: 10. Germline CDR1 is MNHNS and CDR2 is SASEGT. CDR3 amino acids: CASRNAEGQGKETQYF. CDR3 in DNA: TGTGCCAGCAGAAACGCAGAGGGACAGGGGAAAGAGACCCAGTACTTC.

The chain couples TRBV11-2 to TRBJ2-7; 9 nucleotides align to TRBD2. Per germline, CDR1 SGHAT and CDR2 FQNNGV. Trimming cost V 4 bases and J 3 bases; bases outside gene matches: 10. CDR3 length: 16 amino acids. CDR3 sequence: CASSSGLREGLYEQYF. The DNA for the CDR3 is TGTGCCAGCAGCTCGGGATTGCGGGAGGGTCTCTACGAGCAGTACTTC.